This TCR beta chain was observed in a study of blood T cell repertoires in COVID-19. Looking at the study overall: PBMCs, B-cell-depleted T cells, or T cells were the source of the cDNA or gDNA that made up the material.

V was pared by 5 bases and J by 3 bases, with 8 bases between. This CDR3 has 14 amino acids. Germline V gene lookup returns CDR1 SGHTA and CDR2 FQGTGA. The repertoire was sequenced with immunoSEQ multiplex PCR; TCRdb's copy has only in-frame clones and lacks some. Of approximately 190,000 clones in the sample, just under 85% were seen once. J is TRBJ2-6 and V is TRBV7-3; D ambiguous. Sequenced input: peripheral blood. This receptor was obtained from a woman between 65 and 79 years old with active or convalescent COVID-19. The CDR3 reads CASSPDSGANVLTF. Here the CDR3 DNA reads TGTGCCAGCAGCCCCGATAGTGGGGCCAACGTCCTGACTTTC.